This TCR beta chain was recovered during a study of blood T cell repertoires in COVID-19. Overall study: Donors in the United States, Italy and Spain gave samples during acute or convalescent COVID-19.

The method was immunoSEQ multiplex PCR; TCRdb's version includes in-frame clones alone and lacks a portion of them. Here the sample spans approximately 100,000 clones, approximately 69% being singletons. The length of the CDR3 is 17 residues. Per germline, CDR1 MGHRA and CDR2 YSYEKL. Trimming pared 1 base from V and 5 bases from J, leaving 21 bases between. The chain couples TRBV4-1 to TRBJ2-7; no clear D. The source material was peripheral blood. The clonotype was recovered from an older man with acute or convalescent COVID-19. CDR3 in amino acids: CASSQVSSALSIHEQYF. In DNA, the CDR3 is TGCGCCAGCAGCCAAGTTTCCAGCGCCCTATCCATCCACGAGCAGTACTTC.